This T cell receptor (beta chain) was sequenced during a study of cytomegalovirus exposure and HLA in healthy donors. The CDR3 extends over 12 amino acids. Trimming cost V 6 bases and J 5 bases, with 11 bases left between them. The germline CDR1 and CDR2 sequences are SNHLY and FYNNEI. Use of 60 Vbeta and 13 Jbeta primers characterized the PCR. The protocol was immunoSEQ multiplex PCR, while the TCRdb copy is restricted to in-frame clones and leaves out a portion. The repertoire includes 200,000 or so clones, over 75% of them detected once, and around 1.4% sits in the top ten. Despite likely unrecorded immune exposures, the donors were nominally healthy at the time of sampling.

J is TRBJ2-7 and V is TRBV2; a possible D gene is TRBD2 (5 bases). This TCR came from a human donor in good health. The sequenced material came from PBMCs. In DNA form, the CDR3 reads TGTGCCAGCAGGCCCTTGAGGGACGAGCAGTACTTC. Its translation is CASRPLRDEQYF. The full variable domain, with the rest looked up from reference TRBV2 and TRBJ2-7, is EPEVTQTPSHQVTQMGQEVILRCVPISNHLYFYWYRQILGQKVEFLVSFYNNEISEKSEIFDDQFSVERPDGSNFTLKIRSTKLEDSAMYFCASRPLRDEQYFGPGTRLTVT.